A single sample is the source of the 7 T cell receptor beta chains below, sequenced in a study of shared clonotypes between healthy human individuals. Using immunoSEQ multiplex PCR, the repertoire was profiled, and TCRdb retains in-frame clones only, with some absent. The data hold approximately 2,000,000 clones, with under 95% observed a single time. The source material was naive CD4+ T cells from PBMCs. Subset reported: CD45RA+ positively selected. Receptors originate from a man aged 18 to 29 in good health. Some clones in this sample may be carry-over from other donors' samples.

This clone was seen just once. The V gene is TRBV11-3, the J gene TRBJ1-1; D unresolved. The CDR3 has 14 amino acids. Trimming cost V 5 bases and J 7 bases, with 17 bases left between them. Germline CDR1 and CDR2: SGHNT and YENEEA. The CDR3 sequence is CASSPTRRLDEAFF. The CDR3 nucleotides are TGTGCCAGCAGCCCGACACGGCGGTTGGATGAAGCTTTCTTT.

The CDR3 bases are TGTGCCAGTGGGGACAGCTACAATGAGCAGTTCTTC. This sequence encodes CASGDSYNEQFF. V is TRBV19 and J is TRBJ2-1; TRBD1 matches 7 bases. Trimming removed 8 bases from V and 3 bases from J; junction bases left unmatched: 1. The V gene's germline CDR1 is LNHDA and CDR2 SQIVND (reference sequence). The CDR3 length is 12 residues.

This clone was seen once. The CDR3 DNA follows: TGTGCCAGCTCCCAGGACTTTTATAGGAATGAGCAGTTCTTC. Translating it yields CASSQDFYRNEQFF. The V and J genes are TRBV28 and TRBJ2-1, with TRBD2 as a possible D gene (5 bases). Looked up from germline, CDR1 is MDHEN and CDR2 is SYDVKM. V lost 8 bases and J lost 7, with 18 bases in between. The CDR3 is 14 residues long.

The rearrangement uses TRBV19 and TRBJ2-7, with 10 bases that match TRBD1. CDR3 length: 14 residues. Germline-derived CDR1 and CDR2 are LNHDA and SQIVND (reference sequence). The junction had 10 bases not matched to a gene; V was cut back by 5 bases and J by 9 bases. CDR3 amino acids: CASSGDRGPGGQYF. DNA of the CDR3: TGTGCCAGTAGTGGCGACAGGGGGCCGGGCGGGCAGTACTTC.

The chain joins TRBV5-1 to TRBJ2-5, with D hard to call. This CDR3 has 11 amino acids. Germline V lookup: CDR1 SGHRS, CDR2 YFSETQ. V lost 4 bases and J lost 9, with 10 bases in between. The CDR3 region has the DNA TGCGCCAGCAGCGAGTCTGGAGCCCAGTACTTC. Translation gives CASSESGAQYF.

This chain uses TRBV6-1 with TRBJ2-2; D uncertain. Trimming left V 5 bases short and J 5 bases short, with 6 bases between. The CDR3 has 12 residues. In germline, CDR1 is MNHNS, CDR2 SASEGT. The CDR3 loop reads CASSIGTGELFF. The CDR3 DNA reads TGTGCCAGCAGTATAGGGACCGGGGAGCTGTTTTTT.

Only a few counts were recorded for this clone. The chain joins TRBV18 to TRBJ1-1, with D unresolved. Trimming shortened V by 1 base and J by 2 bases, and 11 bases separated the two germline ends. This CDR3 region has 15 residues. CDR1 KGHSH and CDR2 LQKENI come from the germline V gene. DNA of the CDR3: TGTGCCAGCTCACCACTAAGGAGGACCAACACTGAAGCTTTCTTT. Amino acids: CASSPLRRTNTEAFF.